This paragraph covers one TCR beta chain sequence. The antigen remains undetermined. This CDR3 is 14 amino acids long. Trimming pared 0 bases from V and 2 bases from J, leaving 8 bases between. Germline CDR1 LNHNV, CDR2 YYDKDF (reference sequence). TCRdb re-called the reads through MiXCR, storing one row per CDR3 protein. The sample has under 95,000 distinct CDR3 sequences, under 55% seen once. This sample is part of a study of T cell repertoires in cytomegalovirus infection. Overall study results and limits: The cumulative frequency of public TCR beta families distinguished individuals who carried CMV together with the relevant HLA.

This clonotype was obtained from a human donor in good health (CMV status not recorded). Some clones in this sample may be carry-over from other donors' samples. The specimen was CD8+ T cells from cultured PBMCs, collected from culture after CMV antigen stimulation. V gene TRBV15 combines with J gene TRBJ2-7, with a tentative D call TRBD2 (6 bases). The CDR3, as DNA: TGTGCCACCAGCAGAGAAGCGGGCCCCTACGAGCAGTACTTC. Translating it yields CATSREAGPYEQYF.